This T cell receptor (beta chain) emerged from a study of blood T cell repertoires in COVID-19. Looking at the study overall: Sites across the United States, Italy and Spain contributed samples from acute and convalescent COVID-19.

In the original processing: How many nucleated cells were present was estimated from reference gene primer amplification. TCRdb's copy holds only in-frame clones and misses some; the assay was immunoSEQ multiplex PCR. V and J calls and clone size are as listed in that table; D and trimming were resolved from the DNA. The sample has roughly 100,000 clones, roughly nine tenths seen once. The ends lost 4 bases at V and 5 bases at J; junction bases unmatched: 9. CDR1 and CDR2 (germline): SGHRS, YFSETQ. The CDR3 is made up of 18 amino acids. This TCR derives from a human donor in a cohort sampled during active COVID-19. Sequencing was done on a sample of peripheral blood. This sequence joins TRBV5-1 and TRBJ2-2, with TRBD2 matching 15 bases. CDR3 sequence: CASSLGTSGGSPTGELFF. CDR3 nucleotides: TGCGCCAGCAGCCTCGGGACTAGCGGGGGGAGCCCAACCGGGGAGCTGTTTTTT. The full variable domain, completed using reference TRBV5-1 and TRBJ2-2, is KAGVTQTPRYLIKTRGQQVTLSCSPISGHRSVSWYQQTPGQGLQFLFEYFSETQRNKGNFPGRFSGRQFSNSRSEMNVSTLELGDSALYLCASSLGTSGGSPTGELFFGEGSRLTVL.